These 8 T cell receptor beta chains share one sample of origin, sequenced in a study of early T cells in non-severe SARS-CoV-2 infection. TCRdb re-derived calls from the 5' RACE reads in MiXCR, one entry per CDR3 protein. Of tens of thousands of distinct CDR3 sequences in the sample, around 15% are singletons; the top ten hold roughly 6%. The sequenced material came from whole blood. The source is an adult who was a healthcare worker with PCR-confirmed SARS-CoV-2 infection or an uninfected control (not recorded which).

V gene TRBV3-1 combines with J gene TRBJ1-1; possibly TRBD1 for D (5 bases). The CDR3 contains 15 residues. V lost 5 bases and J lost 3, with 16 bases in between. Germline V gives CDR1 LGHDT, CDR2 YNNKEL (reference sequence). The CDR3 reads CASSTLTLGDTEAFF. As DNA, the CDR3 is TGTGCCAGCAGCACTCTTACTTTAGGGGACACTGAAGCTTTCTTT.

The table lists this clonotype with a count of one. The chain carries TRBV29-1 and TRBJ2-3; 8 bases match TRBD2. V gave up 6 bases and J gave up 0 bases; unmatched junction bases: 5. Germline V CDR1 and CDR2: SQVTM, ANQGSEA. The CDR3 is made up of 14 amino acids. CDR3 sequence (DNA): TGCAGCGTCGTAGCGGGGTCTAGCACAGATACGCAGTATTTT. Protein: CSVVAGSSTDTQYF.

This clonotype was seen more than once but under ten times. The V and J genes are TRBV6-2 or TRBV6-3 and TRBJ2-7; D is unclear. CDR1 and CDR2 from the germline V gene are MNHEY and SVGEGT. The CDR3 has 15 residues. V was cut by 2 bases and J by 3 bases, with 14 bases left in between. The CDR3 loop reads CASSYQPGLIYEQYF. In nucleotides, the CDR3 is TGTGCCAGCAGTTACCAACCCGGCCTCATCTACGAGCAGTACTTC.

Ten or more counts support this clonotype. The rearrangement links TRBV28 to TRBJ2-3; TRBD2 aligns across 10 bases. The CDR3 is 15 residues long. Germline trimming cut 5 bases from V and 8 bases from J; bases unmatched to any gene: 10. From germline, CDR1 is MDHEN and CDR2 SYDVKM. The CDR3: CASSAQGTSVGTQYF. The DNA of the CDR3 is TGTGCCAGCAGTGCGCAGGGGACTAGCGTAGGTACGCAGTATTTT.

In this sample, this clonotype turned up once. The chain joins TRBV29-1 to TRBJ1-6, with 9 bases fitting TRBD1. The CDR3 extends over 13 amino acids. V lost 8 bases and J lost 7; bases outside the gene matches: 6. Germline CDR1 is SQVTM and CDR2 is ANQGSEA. The CDR3 nucleotides read TGCAGCATCCGGGACAGGGTGAATTCACCCCTCCACTTT. Encoded protein: CSIRDRVNSPLHF.

The J gene is TRBJ1-2, the V gene TRBV29-1; 8 nucleotides agree with TRBD1. CDR3 size: 13 residues. Trimming removed 1 base from V and 8 bases from J; junction bases left unmatched: 6. CDR1 is SQVTM and CDR2 is ANQGSEA in the germline V gene. CDR3 bases: TGCAGCGTTGAAGCCGGCAGGGGGCGCGGCTACACCTTC. Translating it yields CSVEAGRGRGYTF.

This clonotype was observed a handful of times. The chain couples TRBV29-1 to TRBJ2-7; 8 bases map to TRBD1. The CDR3 is 12 residues long. V shed 4 bases, J shed 3 bases, and the junction held 2 bases outside the gene matches. Germline CDR1 is SQVTM and CDR2 is ANQGSEA. The CDR3 spells CSVGGQDYEQYF. The CDR3 nucleotides are TGCAGCGTTGGGGGACAGGACTACGAGCAGTACTTC.

V usage is TRBV29-1 and J usage is TRBJ1-2; D is possibly TRBD1 (5 bases). The CDR3 covers 13 residues. Trimming cost V 6 bases and J 6 bases, with 17 bases left between them. The germline V gene encodes CDR1 SQVTM and CDR2 ANQGSEA. The DNA for the CDR3 is TGCAGCGTGATAAAGCAGGGAAGGGATGGCTACACCTTC. The encoded protein is CSVIKQGRDGYTF. The full variable domain, with the rest looked up from reference TRBV29-1 and TRBJ1-2, is SAVISQKPSRDICQRGTSLTIQCQVDSQVTMMFWYRQQPGQSLTLIATANQGSEATYESGFVIDKFPISRPNLTFSTLTVSNMSPEDSSIYLCSVIKQGRDGYTFGSGTRLTVV.